The 26 T cell receptor beta chains below come from one sample, sequenced in a study of human T cells and chemical hapten exposure. TCRdb recomputed calls from the RACE reads with MiXCR, one row per CDR3 protein. The table lists 65,000 to 80,000 distinct CDR3 sequences, 10% to 13% of them singletons. Time point specified: patch test 1, 2 weeks after DPC sensitization. Treatment described: therapeutic diphenylcyclopropenone sensitization with weekly scalp DPC. The sequences come from whole blood, collected in connection with sensitization to the hapten diphenylcyclopropenone (DPC). All receptors come from a woman aged 45-60 years with alopecia areata. Some clones in this sample may be carry-over from other donors' samples.

This clonotype was found many times. The chain uses TRBV7-9 and TRBJ1-2; 9 bases match TRBD1. V lost 3 bases to trimming and J lost 6 bases; unmatched junction nucleotides: 2. The CDR3 loop spans 13 amino acids. Germline loops: CDR1 SEHNR, CDR2 FQNEAQ (reference sequence). In DNA, the CDR3 is TGTGCCAGCAGCTTTACAGGGGGCAATGGCTACACCTTC. Translated: CASSFTGGNGYTF.

V is TRBV7-2 and J is TRBJ1-5, with TRBD1 as a possible D gene (5 bases). The CDR3 runs 16 residues. V was cut by 0 bases and J by 3 bases, with 12 bases left in between. The germline CDR1 and CDR2 sequences are SGHTA and FQGNSA. The CDR3 bases are TGTGCCAGCAGCTTAGCGCAAGGGGCCTCCAATCAGCCCCAGCATTTT. Translating gives CASSLAQGASNQPQHF.

This clonotype has a count of ten or more. The genes are TRBV5-5 and TRBJ1-6; D might be TRBD1 (5 bases). V gave up 3 bases and J gave up 7 bases, with 11 bases separating them. CDR3 size: 14 residues. CDR1 and CDR2 (germline): SGHKS, YYEKEE (reference sequence). This CDR3 reads CASSYGRDNSPLHF. The CDR3 DNA reads as TGTGCCAGCAGCTACGGCAGGGACAATTCACCCCTCCACTTT.

This chain joins TRBV2 and TRBJ2-4; D unresolved. The CDR3 spans 16 residues. Germline V gene lookup returns CDR1 SNHLY and CDR2 FYNNEI. The germline V and J ends were trimmed by 7 bases and 3 bases, with 19 bases remaining between them. In DNA form, the CDR3 reads TGTGCCAGCACTCTGATCGGCCCGGCTGGCAAAAACATTCAGTACTTC. Translating gives CASTLIGPAGKNIQYF.

The gene calls are TRBV30 and TRBJ1-5; TRBD1 is a possible D gene (6 bases). V lost 5 bases to trimming and J lost 4 bases, with 15 bases between them. Germline CDR1 and CDR2: GTSNPN and SVGIG (reference sequence). This CDR3 has 14 amino acids. The CDR3 nucleotides are TGTGCCTGGGGTACTACAGGGATGAATCAGCCCCAGCATTTT. Residues: CAWGTTGMNQPQHF.

Regarding this clonotype: A much larger clone sits a single nucleotide away, making a read error possible. The chain combines TRBV12-3 or TRBV12-4 with TRBJ2-3; D gene uncertain. The length of the CDR3 is 13 residues. The CDR3: CVSSFGGTDTQYF. The CDR3 DNA is TGTGTCAGCAGTTTTGGGGGCACAGATACGCAGTATTTT.

V and J are TRBV18 and TRBJ2-7; D remains unclear. Trimming removed 0 bases at V and 0 bases at J, with 12 bases between. The CDR3 has 16 amino acids. Germline CDR1 KGHSH, CDR2 LQKENI. CDR3 in amino acids: CASSPPMVPSSYEQYF. The CDR3 DNA reads TGTGCCAGCTCACCACCGATGGTACCAAGCTCCTACGAGCAGTACTTC.

As DNA, the CDR3 is TGCAGCGTTGAGGCCGGCAGTAGGATCACTGAAGCTTTCTTT. Encoded protein: CSVEAGSRITEAFF. The rearrangement uses TRBV29-1 and TRBJ1-1, with D unclear. Per germline, CDR1 SQVTM and CDR2 ANQGSEA. V lost 3 bases to trimming and J lost 4 bases, with 15 bases between them. The CDR3 has 14 amino acids.

This clonotype was recorded at least ten times. The chain has TRBV7-3 and TRBJ2-3, with a tentative D call TRBD1 (6 bases). The ends were cut back, 3 bases at V and 0 bases at J, with 10 bases in the middle. The CDR3 spans 15 residues. Germline-derived CDR1 and CDR2 are SGHTA and FQGTGA. CDR3 nucleotides: TGTGCCAGCAGCTTGTCAGGGGATAGCACAGATACGCAGTATTTT. It is translated as CASSLSGDSTDTQYF. The complete variable domain, with remaining parts taken from reference TRBV7-3 and TRBJ2-3, reads GAGVSQTPSNKVTEKGKYVELRCDPISGHTALYWYRQSLGQGPEFLIYFQGTGAADDSGLPNDRFFAVRPEGSVSTLKIQRTERGDSAVYLCASSLSGDSTDTQYFGPGTRLTVL.

The chain carries TRBV11-2 and TRBJ1-4; 7 bases are shared with TRBD1. V lost 5 bases, J lost 5 bases, and 8 bases stayed unmatched. Germline CDR1 SGHAT, CDR2 FQNNGV. This CDR3 is 15 amino acids long. CDR3 nucleotide sequence: TGTGCCAGCAGCCAAAGACAGGGACGGAATGAAAAACTGTTTTTT. Amino acids: CASSQRQGRNEKLFF.

This clonotype was counted many times. The chain employs TRBV7-9 and TRBJ2-1; D is undetermined. V dropped 3 bases and J dropped 6 bases, with 15 bases sitting between them. The CDR3 spans 15 residues. CDR1 SEHNR and CDR2 FQNEAQ come from the germline V gene (reference sequence). In DNA, the CDR3 is TGTGCCAGCAGCTTGAATTTCCGAGGTGGCAATGAGCAGTTCTTC. Its protein product is CASSLNFRGGNEQFF. Full variable domain (rest looked up from reference TRBV7-9 and TRBJ2-1): DTGVSQNPRHKITKRGQNVTFRCDPISEHNRLYWYRQTLGQGPEFLTYFQNEAQLEKSRLLSDRFSAERPKGSFSTLEIQRTEQGDSAMYLCASSLNFRGGNEQFFGPGTRLTVL.

This clonotype was observed a handful of times. The chain joins TRBV5-6 to TRBJ2-5, with D tentatively TRBD2 (6 bases). The CDR3 has 14 amino acids. The V gene's germline CDR1 is SGHDT and CDR2 YYEEEE. Trimming removed 5 bases at V and 5 bases at J, with 16 bases between. The CDR3 region is CASRKRGAGETQYF. The DNA of the CDR3 is TGTGCCAGCAGGAAGAGAGGGGCGGGGGAGACCCAGTACTTC.

This clonotype was observed a handful of times. This chain joins TRBV11-2 and TRBJ2-6, with 7 bases that match TRBD1. Germline CDR1 is SGHAT and CDR2 is FQNNGV. The length of the CDR3 is 18 residues. Trimming cost V 0 bases and J 0 bases; bases outside gene matches: 5. CDR3 region: CASSLDLAGGSGANVLTF. DNA for the CDR3: TGTGCCAGCAGCTTAGATCTGGCAGGGGGCTCTGGGGCCAACGTCCTGACTTTC.

This clonotype was counted only a few times. The V gene is TRBV12-3 or TRBV12-4, the J gene TRBJ2-1; possibly TRBD2 for D (5 bases). This CDR3 contains 13 residues. The V end was cut by 4 bases, the J end by 6 bases, with 10 bases between. CDR3 sequence: CASSSLRANEQFF. CDR3 sequence (DNA): TGTGCCAGCAGTTCACTGAGGGCCAATGAGCAGTTCTTC.

This clonotype was seen more than once but under ten times. The V and J genes are TRBV7-9 and TRBJ2-7; a weak D match, TRBD1 (7 bases). The V end was cut by 5 bases, the J end by 1 base, with 15 bases between. There are 15 residues in the CDR3. Germline V lookup: CDR1 SEHNR, CDR2 FQNEAQ (reference sequence). The CDR3 loop reads CASSPEGARSYEQYF. The DNA of the CDR3 is TGTGCCAGCAGCCCGGAGGGGGCCCGATCCTACGAGCAGTACTTC.

The V and J genes are TRBV20-1 and TRBJ1-2; D gene uncertain. This CDR3 has 15 amino acids. The germline V gene has CDR1 DFQATT and CDR2 SNEGSKA (reference sequence). Deletions cut 1 base from V and 1 base from J, with 13 bases between. CDR3 DNA sequence: TGCAGTGCTAGAGGAAACTCGGGGATTAACTATGGCTACACCTTC. Its translation is CSARGNSGINYGYTF.

With respect to this clonotype: The germline gene is not matched at one end of the junction; a read error may be the cause. The rearrangement uses TRBV28 and TRBJ2-6, with D perhaps matching TRBD1 (6 bases). Germline V CDR1 and CDR2: MDHEN, SYDVKM. CDR3 length: 16 residues. This CDR3 is CTSSSAGDYGANVLTF. In nucleotides, the CDR3 is TGTACCAGCAGTTCGGCAGGGGATTATGGGGCCAACGTCCTGACTTTC.

This clonotype occurred a few times. The conserved phenylalanine or tryptophan is not found at the CDR3 terminus, so this likely reflects a read error. Because the CDR3's place on the DNA is in doubt, the DNA is left out and the CDR3 is given as listed by TCRdb. This chain links TRBV7-8 with TRBJ2-1; the table gives TRBD1 as D, unverified against the DNA. The CDR3 spans 14 residues, counting both ends. Germline CDR1 reads SGHVS; CDR2 reads FQNEAQ. CDR3 loop: CASSLGKGRGPSKI.

This clonotype was counted only a few times. The chain has TRBV3-1 and TRBJ2-2; D is unclear. The V end lost 5 bases, the J end lost 2 bases, and 3 bases lay between the germline ends. Germline CDR1 reads LGHDT; CDR2 reads YNNKEL (reference sequence). This CDR3 has 12 amino acids. CDR3 in DNA: TGTGCCAGCAGCATAAACACCGGGGAGCTGTTTTTT. It encodes CASSINTGELFF.

This clonotype was seen at least ten times. The chain joins TRBV4-2 to TRBJ2-5; TRBD2 aligns across 16 bases. V gave up 1 base and J gave up 4 bases; unmatched junction bases: 9. The germline CDR1 and CDR2 sequences are LGHNA and YNFKEQ. The CDR3 has 19 residues. The CDR3 coding sequence is TGTGCCAGCAGCCAAGCGTCGGGACTAGCGGGAGGGCCGGTAGAGACCCAGTACTTC. Protein: CASSQASGLAGGPVETQYF.

The V call is TRBV28, the J call TRBJ2-3; D possibly corresponds to TRBD2 (5 bases). Trimming pared 5 bases from V and 1 base from J, leaving 10 bases between. The CDR3 has 14 residues. Germline V gene sequence: CDR1 MDHEN, CDR2 SYDVKM. CDR3 nucleotides: TGTGCCAGCAGTGACGGAGGAGGCACAGATACGCAGTATTTT. It translates to CASSDGGGTDTQYF.

The table lists this clonotype with a few counts. The chain recombines TRBV7-2 with TRBJ2-5; D is undetermined. This CDR3 has 12 residues. Germline CDR1 and CDR2: SGHTA and FQGNSA. Between the trimmed V and J ends, which lost 4 bases and 3 bases, there was a span of 6 bases. CDR3 nucleotides: TGTGCCAGCAGCTATATAGAAGAGACCCAGTACTTC. Its translation: CASSYIEETQYF.

V gene TRBV29-1 combines with J gene TRBJ1-1, with D unclear. This CDR3 is built from 11 residues. V was cut by 7 bases and J by 5 bases, with 11 bases left in between. Germline loops: CDR1 SQVTM, CDR2 ANQGSEA. The CDR3 nucleotides read TGCAGCGGAATGAGGGAGACTGAAGCTTTCTTT. Translating gives CSGMRETEAFF.

This clonotype was seen repeatedly, ten times or more. This sequence joins TRBV7-2 and TRBJ1-5, with D possibly matching TRBD1 (5 bases). From germline, CDR1 is SGHTA and CDR2 FQGNSA. V lost 1 base and J lost 0, with 13 bases in between. This CDR3 contains 17 residues. In nucleotides, the CDR3 is TGTGCCAGCAGCTTAGGGTGGCAGGGCTATAGCAATCAGCCCCAGCATTTT. Protein product: CASSLGWQGYSNQPQHF.

This clonotype was seen at least ten times. The rearrangement links TRBV30 to TRBJ1-5; D is perhaps TRBD1 (5 bases). The CDR3 covers 13 residues. Germline loops: CDR1 GTSNPN, CDR2 SVGIG (reference sequence). V was shortened by 7 bases and J by 0 bases, with 10 bases between the two germline ends. CDR3 nucleotides: TGTGCCTTGGGGACTAATAGCAATCAGCCCCAGCATTTT. Its protein is CALGTNSNQPQHF.

A remark on this clonotype: The junction departs from the called germline gene at one end, perhaps through a read error. The V call is TRBV19, the J call TRBJ2-6; tentatively, D is TRBD1 (5 bases). This CDR3 comprises 16 residues. Germline V lookup: CDR1 LNHDA, CDR2 SQIVND (reference sequence). This chain's CDR3 is CASSILGRSGTNVLTF. The CDR3 DNA sequence: TGTGCCAGTAGTATATTGGGGCGCTCTGGGACCAACGTCCTGACTTTC.